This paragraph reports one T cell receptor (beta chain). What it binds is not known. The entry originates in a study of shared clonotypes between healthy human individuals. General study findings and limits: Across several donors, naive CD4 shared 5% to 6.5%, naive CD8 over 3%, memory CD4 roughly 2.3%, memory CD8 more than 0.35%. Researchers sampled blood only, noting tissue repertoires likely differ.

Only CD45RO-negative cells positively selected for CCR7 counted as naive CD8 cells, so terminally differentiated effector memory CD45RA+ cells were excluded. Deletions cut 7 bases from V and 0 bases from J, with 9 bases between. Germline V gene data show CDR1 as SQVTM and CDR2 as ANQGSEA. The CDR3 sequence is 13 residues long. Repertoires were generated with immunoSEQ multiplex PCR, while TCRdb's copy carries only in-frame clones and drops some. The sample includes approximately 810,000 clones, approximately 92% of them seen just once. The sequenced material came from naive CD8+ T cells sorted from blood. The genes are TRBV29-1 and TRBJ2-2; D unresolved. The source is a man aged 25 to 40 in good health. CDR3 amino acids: CSAQAPNTGELFF. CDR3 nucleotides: TGCAGCGCACAAGCCCCGAACACCGGGGAGCTGTTTTTT.